The 27 T cell receptor beta chains in this list originate from one sample, sequenced in a study of blood T cell repertoires in COVID-19. Clones were read by immunoSEQ multiplex PCR, and TCRdb kept only the in-frame ones, dropping some. The sample has some 350,000 clones; roughly 90% are singletons. Sequences were obtained from peripheral blood. These receptors were obtained from a woman younger than 45 with COVID-19, enrolled during active disease.

The rearrangement joins TRBV6-4 to TRBJ1-4; perhaps TRBD1 as D (5 bases). Germline CDR1 reads MRHNA; CDR2 reads SNTAGT. Trimming stripped 0 bases from V and 11 bases from J, with 7 bases between. The CDR3 loop spans 12 amino acids. DNA for the CDR3: TGTGCCAGCAGTGACTCGGGGGGTAAACTGTTTTTT. It translates to CASSDSGGKLFF.

The CDR3 protein is CASSPGGEGLAGGQFF. CDR3 DNA sequence: TGTGCCAGTTCCCCCGGCGGGGAGGGACTAGCGGGTGGGCAGTTCTTC. The rearrangement links TRBV19 to TRBJ2-1; 12 nucleotides agree with TRBD2. V shed 8 bases and J 12 bases; nucleotides not matched to a gene: 17. Germline V gene sequence: CDR1 LNHDA, CDR2 SQIVND (reference sequence). The CDR3 consists of 16 residues.

CDR3 nucleotides: TGTGCCAGCAGCGTAGCCCCACAGGGGTCGGACACTGAAGCTTTCTTT. Its protein product is CASSVAPQGSDTEAFF. The chain couples TRBV9 to TRBJ1-1; TRBD1 aligns across 7 bases. Germline CDR1 reads SGDLS; CDR2 reads YYNGEE. V shed 0 bases and J 3 bases; nucleotides not matched to a gene: 8. The CDR3 length is 16 residues.

The genes are TRBV7-2 and TRBJ2-2, with TRBD2 matching 9 bases. This CDR3 is built from 15 residues. V shed 4 bases, J shed 5 bases, and the junction held 5 bases outside the gene matches. Germline CDR1 is SGHTA and CDR2 is FQGNSA. The CDR3 nucleotides are TGTGCCAGCAGCTCGACTAGCGGCGTGACCGGGGAGCTGTTTTTT. Translation gives CASSSTSGVTGELFF.

The rearrangement uses TRBV7-6 and TRBJ2-1; a possible D gene is TRBD2 (5 bases). The CDR3 has 16 residues. Germline CDR1 SGHVS, CDR2 FNYEAQ. Trimming stripped 0 bases from V and 0 bases from J, with 9 bases between. CDR3 coding DNA: TGTGCCAGCAGCTTAGCGATAGCGAGCTCCTACAATGAGCAGTTCTTC. It encodes CASSLAIASSYNEQFF.

V usage is TRBV6-2 or TRBV6-3 and J usage is TRBJ2-1; 11 bases align to TRBD2. CDR1 and CDR2 from the germline V gene are MNHEY and SVGEGT. The CDR3 has 15 residues. The V gene end was trimmed by 6 bases and the J gene end by 7 bases; junction bases not matched to a gene: 8. DNA for the CDR3: TGTGCCAGCAGCCCCGGGACTAGCGGACTGAATGAGCAGTTCTTC. It is translated as CASSPGTSGLNEQFF.

The chain uses TRBV4-3 and TRBJ1-3; D is ambiguous. V lost 0 bases, J lost 4 bases, and 7 bases lay in between. The germline CDR1 and CDR2 sequences are LGHNA and YSLEER. CDR3 size: 14 residues. The CDR3 DNA reads as TGCGCCAGCAGCCAAGATTTTGTAGGAAACACCATATATTTT. Protein sequence: CASSQDFVGNTIYF.

The chain couples TRBV19 to TRBJ2-4; D is possibly TRBD2 (6 bases). Germline values: CDR1 LNHDA, CDR2 SQIVND (reference sequence). CDR3 length: 15 amino acids. The V end lost 8 bases, the J end lost 3 bases, and 17 bases lay between the germline ends. CDR3 nucleotide sequence: TGTGCCAGTTCATCCCCGGAGGGGAACAAAAACATTCAGTACTTC. This codes for CASSSPEGNKNIQYF.

In DNA, the CDR3 is TGTGCCAGCAGTAACATACATCTCTCTGGGGCCAACGTCCTGACTTTC. It yields the protein CASSNIHLSGANVLTF. The rearrangement links TRBV6-2 or TRBV6-3 to TRBJ2-6; no definite D call. V was cut by 5 bases and J by 0 bases, with 11 bases left in between. The CDR3 consists of 16 residues. In germline, CDR1 is MNHEY, CDR2 SVGEGT.

The V and J genes are TRBV4-2 and TRBJ2-7, with D hard to call. The CDR3 has 15 residues. The V and J ends lost 1 base and 2 bases respectively, with 12 bases between them. Per germline, CDR1 LGHNA and CDR2 YNFKEQ. The CDR3 protein is CASSQVPERPYEQYF. CDR3 bases: TGTGCCAGCAGCCAAGTTCCCGAGCGCCCCTACGAGCAGTACTTC.

V is TRBV2 and J is TRBJ1-4; 8 bases match TRBD1. The J segment lost 7 bases and the V segment lost 6 bases, leaving 4 bases of the junction unmatched. This CDR3 contains 13 residues. The germline V gene encodes CDR1 SNHLY and CDR2 FYNNEI. The DNA for the CDR3 is TGTGCCAGCAGAGGACAGGGCGGTGAAAAACTGTTTTTT. It specifies CASRGQGGEKLFF. Combining the CDR3 with reference TRBV2 and TRBJ1-4 gives the whole variable domain EPEVTQTPSHQVTQMGQEVILRCVPISNHLYFYWYRQILGQKVEFLVSFYNNEISEKSEIFDDQFSVERPDGSNFTLKIRSTKLEDSAMYFCASRGQGGEKLFFGSGTQLSVL.

The rearrangement uses TRBV29-1 and TRBJ2-1; D is possibly TRBD1 (5 bases). Trimming removed 1 base at V and 4 bases at J, with 17 bases between. The CDR3 length is 16 residues. Germline V gene sequence: CDR1 SQVTM, CDR2 ANQGSEA. The CDR3 protein is CSVEGGQGKRYNEQFF. CDR3 nucleotide sequence: TGCAGCGTTGAAGGGGGCCAGGGTAAAAGATACAATGAGCAGTTCTTC.

This chain joins TRBV9 and TRBJ2-1; 12 bases are shared with TRBD1. V was pared by 4 bases and J by 10 bases, with 12 bases of the junction left unmatched. The CDR3 loop spans 16 amino acids. Germline V gene lookup returns CDR1 SGDLS and CDR2 YYNGEE. CDR3 nucleotides: TGTGCCAGCAGCTCCCGGGACAGGGGGCCCCGATGGGAGCAGTTCTTC. Translation: CASSSRDRGPRWEQFF. Full variable domain (outside the CDR3, taken from reference TRBV9 and TRBJ2-1): DSGVTQTPKHLITATGQRVTLRCSPRSGDLSVYWYQQSLDQGLQFLIQYYNGEERAKGNILERFSAQQFPDLHSELNLSSLELGDSALYFCASSSRDRGPRWEQFFGPGTRLTVL.

The chain recombines TRBV6-2 or TRBV6-3 with TRBJ2-5; D call uncertain. The CDR3 extends over 14 amino acids. CDR1 and CDR2 from the germline V gene are MNHEY and SVGEGT. The V end lost 6 bases, the J end lost 2 bases, and 13 bases lay between the germline ends. The CDR3: CASSPRGPQETQYF. Here the CDR3 DNA reads TGTGCCAGCAGCCCTAGAGGCCCTCAAGAGACCCAGTACTTC.

This chain uses TRBV7-9 with TRBJ2-1, with 8 bases lining up with TRBD2. CDR1 is SEHNR and CDR2 is FQNEAQ in the germline V gene (reference sequence). V trimming: 7 bases; J trimming: 5 bases; junction bases outside the gene matches: 10. The CDR3 contains 15 residues. The CDR3 DNA reads as TGTGCCAGCACCTTCCACGCGGGAGGACACAATGAGCAGTTCTTC. Amino acid sequence: CASTFHAGGHNEQFF.

This clone has only one observation. J is TRBJ2-4 and V is TRBV28; 9 bases align to TRBD1. Trimming took 2 bases from V and 0 from J; bases not matched to a gene: 11. Germline CDR1 and CDR2: MDHEN and SYDVKM. CDR3 length: 19 amino acids. CDR3 amino acids: CASSLRRGQGQGAKNIQYF. CDR3 nucleotide sequence: TGTGCCAGCAGTTTACGGCGGGGACAGGGACAGGGAGCCAAAAACATTCAGTACTTC.

The genes are TRBV28 and TRBJ2-7; 7 nucleotides line up with TRBD1. Germline CDR1 reads MDHEN; CDR2 reads SYDVKM. CDR3 length: 12 amino acids. The CDR3 reads CASKRDSYEQYF. The CDR3 nucleotides read TGTGCTAGTAAAAGGGACAGCTACGAGCAGTACTTC.

V usage is TRBV6-5 and J usage is TRBJ2-6; D not resolved. V lost 6 bases to trimming and J lost 0 bases, with 9 bases between them. CDR3 length: 15 amino acids. Germline V gene sequence: CDR1 MNHEY, CDR2 SVGAGI. The CDR3 is CASSPISSGANVLTF. In DNA form, the CDR3 reads TGTGCCAGCAGCCCCATTAGCTCTGGGGCCAACGTCCTGACTTTC.

The chain employs TRBV5-5 and TRBJ1-2; D remains unclear. Germline CDR1 is SGHKS and CDR2 is YYEKEE (reference sequence). V was clipped by 6 bases and J by 2 bases, with 11 bases between them. The CDR3 spans 13 residues. CDR3 region: CASTPRENYGYTF. The CDR3 DNA sequence: TGTGCCAGCACCCCAAGAGAGAACTATGGCTACACCTTC.

The rearrangement links TRBV6-1 to TRBJ1-1, with D possibly being TRBD1 (5 bases). V lost 2 bases and J 1 base, leaving 11 bases between the germline ends. The CDR3 consists of 15 residues. In germline, CDR1 is MNHNS, CDR2 SASEGT. This CDR3 is CASSERVRGNTEAFF. CDR3 bases: TGTGCCAGCAGTGAACGTGTAAGGGGGAACACTGAAGCTTTCTTT.

The chain couples TRBV28 to TRBJ2-1; D not certain. CDR1 is MDHEN and CDR2 is SYDVKM in the germline V gene. Trimming cost V 2 bases and J 4 bases, with 9 bases left between them. The CDR3 is 14 amino acids. The CDR3 loop reads CASSLIYGYNEQFF. The CDR3 DNA sequence: TGTGCCAGCAGTTTAATTTACGGTTACAATGAGCAGTTCTTC.

The chain combines TRBV5-8 with TRBJ1-2, with 7 bases matching TRBD1. This CDR3 is 14 amino acids long. CDR1 is SGHTS and CDR2 is YDEGEE in the germline V gene. V trimming: 3 bases; J trimming: 5 bases; junction bases outside the gene matches: 7. The CDR3 DNA is TGTGCCAGCAGCTCCAGGGACAGAGTTTATGGCTACACCTTC. Residues: CASSSRDRVYGYTF.

In this sample, this clone turned up a few times. The chain joins TRBV29-1 to TRBJ1-1, with TRBD1 as a possible D gene (5 bases). Germline V CDR1 and CDR2: SQVTM, ANQGSEA. V was clipped by 6 bases and J by 0 bases, with 17 bases between them. This CDR3 comprises 15 residues. CDR3 coding DNA: TGCAGCGTCCTTCCGAGGGGACTCCTGAACACTGAAGCTTTCTTT. It specifies CSVLPRGLLNTEAFF.

The gene calls are TRBV5-1 and TRBJ2-5, with no clear D. The CDR3 loop spans 13 amino acids. Per the germline V gene, CDR1 is SGHRS and CDR2 is YFSETQ. V gave up 0 bases and J gave up 4 bases, with 7 bases separating them. Here the CDR3 DNA reads TGCGCCAGCAGCTTGGCCGCGGCAGAGACCCAGTACTTC. This sequence encodes CASSLAAAETQYF.

V and J are TRBV5-1 and TRBJ1-2; a weak D match, TRBD1 (6 bases). Germline V CDR1 and CDR2: SGHRS, YFSETQ. V dropped 4 bases and J dropped 5 bases, with 15 bases sitting between them. CDR3 length: 14 amino acids. For the CDR3, the DNA is TGCGCCAGCAGCCCCGGACAGATAGGGTATGGCTACACCTTC. It is translated as CASSPGQIGYGYTF. The full variable domain, rest sourced from reference TRBV5-1 and TRBJ1-2, is KAGVTQTPRYLIKTRGQQVTLSCSPISGHRSVSWYQQTPGQGLQFLFEYFSETQRNKGNFPGRFSGRQFSNSRSEMNVSTLELGDSALYLCASSPGQIGYGYTFGSGTRLTVV.

The gene calls are TRBV10-3 and TRBJ1-1; 8 nucleotides align to TRBD1. J was trimmed by 2 bases and V by 4 bases; bases with no gene match: 3. This CDR3 comprises 14 residues. The germline V gene has CDR1 ENHRY and CDR2 SYGVKD. The CDR3 sequence is CAISAQGGNTEAFF. DNA for the CDR3: TGTGCCATCAGTGCACAGGGGGGTAACACTGAAGCTTTCTTT.

The rearrangement links TRBV4-3 to TRBJ2-2, with TRBD2 matching over 16 bases. CDR3 length equals 18 residues. Trimming took 8 bases from V and 4 from J; bases not matched to a gene: 10. Germline loops: CDR1 LGHNA, CDR2 YSLEER. The CDR3, as DNA: TGCGCCAGCGAACCGGGACTAGCGGGAGGGACGGGCACCGGGGAGCTGTTTTTT. Translated: CASEPGLAGGTGTGELFF.